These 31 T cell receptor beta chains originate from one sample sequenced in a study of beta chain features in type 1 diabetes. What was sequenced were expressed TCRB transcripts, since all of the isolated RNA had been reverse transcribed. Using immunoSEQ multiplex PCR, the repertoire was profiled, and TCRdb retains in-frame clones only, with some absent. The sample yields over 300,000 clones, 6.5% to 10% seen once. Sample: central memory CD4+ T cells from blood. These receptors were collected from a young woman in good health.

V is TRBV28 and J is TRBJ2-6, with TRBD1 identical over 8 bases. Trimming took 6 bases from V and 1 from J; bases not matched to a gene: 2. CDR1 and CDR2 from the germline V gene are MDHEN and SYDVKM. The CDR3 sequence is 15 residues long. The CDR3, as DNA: TGTGCCAGCAGCAACAGGGGGTCTGGGGCCAACGTCCTGACTTTC. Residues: CASSNRGSGANVLTF.

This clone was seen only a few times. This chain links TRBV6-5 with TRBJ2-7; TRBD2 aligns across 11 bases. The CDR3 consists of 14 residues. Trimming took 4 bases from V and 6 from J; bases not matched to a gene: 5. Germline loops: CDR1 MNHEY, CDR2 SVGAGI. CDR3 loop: CASSSLAGEAEQYF. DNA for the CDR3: TGTGCCAGCAGTTCACTAGCGGGAGAAGCCGAGCAGTACTTC.

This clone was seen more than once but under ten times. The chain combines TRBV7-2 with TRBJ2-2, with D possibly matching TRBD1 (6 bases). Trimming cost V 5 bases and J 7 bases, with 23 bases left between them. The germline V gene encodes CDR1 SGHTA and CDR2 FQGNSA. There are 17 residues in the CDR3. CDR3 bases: TGTGCCAGCAGCCCGTACAGGGCTCAAAGGGGGAGCGGGGAGCTGTTTTTT. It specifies CASSPYRAQRGSGELFF.

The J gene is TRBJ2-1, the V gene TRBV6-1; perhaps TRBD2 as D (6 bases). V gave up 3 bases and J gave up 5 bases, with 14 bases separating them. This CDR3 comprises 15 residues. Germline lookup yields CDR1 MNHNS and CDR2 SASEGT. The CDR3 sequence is CASSDDSRENNEQFF. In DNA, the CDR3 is TGTGCCAGCAGTGACGACAGCCGGGAGAACAATGAGCAGTTCTTC.

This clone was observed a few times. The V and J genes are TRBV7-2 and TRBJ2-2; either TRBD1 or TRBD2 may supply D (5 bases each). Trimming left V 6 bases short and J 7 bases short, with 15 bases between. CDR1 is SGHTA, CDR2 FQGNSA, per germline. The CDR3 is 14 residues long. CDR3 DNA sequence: TGTGCCAGCAGGACGGGGCTCGAGGGCGGGGAGCTGTTTTTT. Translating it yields CASRTGLEGGELFF.

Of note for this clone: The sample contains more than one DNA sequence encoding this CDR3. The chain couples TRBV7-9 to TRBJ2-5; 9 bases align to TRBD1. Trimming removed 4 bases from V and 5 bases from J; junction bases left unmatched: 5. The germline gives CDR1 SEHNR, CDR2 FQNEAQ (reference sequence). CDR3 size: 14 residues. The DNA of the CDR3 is TGTGCCAGCAGCTCAGGACAGGGGTGGGAGACCCAGTACTTC. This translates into CASSSGQGWETQYF.

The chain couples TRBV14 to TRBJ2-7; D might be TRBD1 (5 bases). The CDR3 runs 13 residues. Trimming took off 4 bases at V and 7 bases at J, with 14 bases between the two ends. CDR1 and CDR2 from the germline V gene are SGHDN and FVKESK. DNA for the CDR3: TGTGCCAGCAGCCGCGCCCGGCAGGGAGAGCAGTACTTC. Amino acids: CASSRARQGEQYF.

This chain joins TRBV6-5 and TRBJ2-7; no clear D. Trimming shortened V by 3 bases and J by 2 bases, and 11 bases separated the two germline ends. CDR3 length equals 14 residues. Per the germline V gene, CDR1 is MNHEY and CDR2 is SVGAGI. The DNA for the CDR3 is TGTGCCAGCAGTTATGAAGCGAGAACCTACGAGCAGTACTTC. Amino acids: CASSYEARTYEQYF.

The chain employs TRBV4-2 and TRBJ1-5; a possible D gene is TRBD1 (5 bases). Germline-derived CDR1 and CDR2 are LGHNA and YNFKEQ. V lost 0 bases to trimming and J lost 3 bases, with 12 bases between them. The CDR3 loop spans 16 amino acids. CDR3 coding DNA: TGTGCCAGCAGCCAAGACGGGACCCGAATCAATCAGCCCCAGCATTTT. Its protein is CASSQDGTRINQPQHF.

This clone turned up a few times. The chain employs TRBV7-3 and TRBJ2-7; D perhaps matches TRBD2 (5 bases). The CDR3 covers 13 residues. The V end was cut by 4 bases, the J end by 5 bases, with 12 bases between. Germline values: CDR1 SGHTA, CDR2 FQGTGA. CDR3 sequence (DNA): TGTGCCAGCAGCTCCGGACTTGGCCACGAGCAGTACTTC. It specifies CASSSGLGHEQYF.

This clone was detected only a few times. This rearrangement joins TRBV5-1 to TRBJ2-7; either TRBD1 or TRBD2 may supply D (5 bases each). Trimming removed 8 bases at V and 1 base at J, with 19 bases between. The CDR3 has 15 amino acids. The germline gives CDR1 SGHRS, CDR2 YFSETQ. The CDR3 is CASRVGDRGSYEQYF. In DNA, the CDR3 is TGCGCCAGTCGAGTCGGGGACCGGGGTTCCTACGAGCAGTACTTC.

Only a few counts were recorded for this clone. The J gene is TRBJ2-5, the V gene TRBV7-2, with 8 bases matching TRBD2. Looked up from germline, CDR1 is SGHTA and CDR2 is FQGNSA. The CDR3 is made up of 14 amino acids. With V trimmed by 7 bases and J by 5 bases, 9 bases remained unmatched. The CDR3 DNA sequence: TGTGCCAGCACTGCTCGGGGGGGGCTTGAGACCCAGTACTTC. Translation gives CASTARGGLETQYF.

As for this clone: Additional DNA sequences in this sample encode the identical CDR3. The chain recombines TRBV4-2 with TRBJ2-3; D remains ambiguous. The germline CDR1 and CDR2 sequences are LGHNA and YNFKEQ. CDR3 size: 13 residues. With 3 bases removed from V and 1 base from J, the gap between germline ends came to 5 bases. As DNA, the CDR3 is TGTGCCAGCAGCCAGGTGGGCACAGATACGCAGTATTTT. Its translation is CASSQVGTDTQYF.

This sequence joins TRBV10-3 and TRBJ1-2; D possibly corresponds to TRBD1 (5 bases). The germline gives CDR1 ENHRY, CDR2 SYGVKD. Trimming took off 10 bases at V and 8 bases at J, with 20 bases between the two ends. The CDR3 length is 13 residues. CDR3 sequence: CASKNQGLLGYTF. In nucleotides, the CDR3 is TGTGCCAGCAAAAACCAGGGTCTGCTGGGCTACACCTTC.

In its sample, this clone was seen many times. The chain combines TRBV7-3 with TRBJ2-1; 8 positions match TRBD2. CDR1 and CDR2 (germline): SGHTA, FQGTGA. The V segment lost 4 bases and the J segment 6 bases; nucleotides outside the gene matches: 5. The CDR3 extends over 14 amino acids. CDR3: CASSYGLAVNEQFF. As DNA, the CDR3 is TGTGCCAGCAGCTACGGACTAGCCGTCAATGAGCAGTTCTTC. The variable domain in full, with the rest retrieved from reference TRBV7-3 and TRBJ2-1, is GAGVSQTPSNKVTEKGKYVELRCDPISGHTALYWYRQSLGQGPEFLIYFQGTGAADDSGLPNDRFFAVRPEGSVSTLKIQRTERGDSAVYLCASSYGLAVNEQFFGPGTRLTVL.

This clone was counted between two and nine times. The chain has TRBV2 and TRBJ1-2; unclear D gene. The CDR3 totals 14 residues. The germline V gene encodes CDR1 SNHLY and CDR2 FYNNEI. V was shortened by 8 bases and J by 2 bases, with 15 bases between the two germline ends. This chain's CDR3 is CASEHLDKNYGYTF. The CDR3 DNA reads TGTGCCAGCGAGCACCTAGACAAGAACTATGGCTACACCTTC.

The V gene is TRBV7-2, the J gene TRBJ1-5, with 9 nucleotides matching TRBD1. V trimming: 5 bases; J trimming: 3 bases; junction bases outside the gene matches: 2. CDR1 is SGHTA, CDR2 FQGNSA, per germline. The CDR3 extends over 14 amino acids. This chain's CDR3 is CASSRTGDNQPQHF. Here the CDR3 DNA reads TGTGCCAGCAGCCGGACAGGGGACAATCAGCCCCAGCATTTT.

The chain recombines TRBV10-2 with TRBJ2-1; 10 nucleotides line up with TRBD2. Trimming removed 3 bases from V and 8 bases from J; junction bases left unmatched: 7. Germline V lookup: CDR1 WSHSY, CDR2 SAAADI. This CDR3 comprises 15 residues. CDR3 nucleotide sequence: TGCGCCAGCAGTGACCCGGCTAGCGGGAGTCATGAGCAGTTCTTC. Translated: CASSDPASGSHEQFF.

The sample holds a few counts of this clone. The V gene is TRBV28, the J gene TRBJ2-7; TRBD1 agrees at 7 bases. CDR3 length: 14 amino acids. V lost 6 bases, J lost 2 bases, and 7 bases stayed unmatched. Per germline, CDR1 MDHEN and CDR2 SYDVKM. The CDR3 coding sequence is TGTGCCAGCAGCCAGGGACAGCCTCCCTACGAGCAGTACTTC. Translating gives CASSQGQPPYEQYF.

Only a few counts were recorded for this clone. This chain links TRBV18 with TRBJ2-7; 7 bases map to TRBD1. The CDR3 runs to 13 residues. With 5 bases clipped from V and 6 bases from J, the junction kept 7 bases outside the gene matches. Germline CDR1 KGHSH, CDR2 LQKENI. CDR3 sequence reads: CASSKGAALEQYF. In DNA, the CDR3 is TGTGCCAGCTCAAAGGGGGCAGCTCTCGAGCAGTACTTC.

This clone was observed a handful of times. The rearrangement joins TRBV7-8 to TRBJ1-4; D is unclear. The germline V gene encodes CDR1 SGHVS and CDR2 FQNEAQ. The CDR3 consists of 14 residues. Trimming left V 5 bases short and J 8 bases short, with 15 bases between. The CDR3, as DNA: TGTGCCAGCAGCCCAAGGTTTTTAAAGGAAAAACTGTTTTTT. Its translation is CASSPRFLKEKLFF.

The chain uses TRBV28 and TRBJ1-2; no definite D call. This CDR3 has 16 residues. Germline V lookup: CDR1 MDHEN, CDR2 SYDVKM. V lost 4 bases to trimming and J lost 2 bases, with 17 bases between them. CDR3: CASSYPQNTENYGYTF. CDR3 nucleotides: TGTGCCAGCAGTTACCCTCAGAACACAGAGAACTATGGCTACACCTTC.

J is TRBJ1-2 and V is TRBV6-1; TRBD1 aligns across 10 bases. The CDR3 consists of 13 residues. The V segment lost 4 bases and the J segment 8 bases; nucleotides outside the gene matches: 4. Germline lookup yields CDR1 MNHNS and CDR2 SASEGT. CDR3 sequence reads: CASSGDRGGGYTF. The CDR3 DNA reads TGTGCCAGCAGTGGGGACAGGGGTGGCGGCTACACCTTC.

The DNA for the CDR3 is TGTGCCAGTAGTATAGACGGTGGGGCCAACGTCCTGACTTTC. Its translation: CASSIDGGANVLTF. The rearrangement uses TRBV19 and TRBJ2-6; D is ambiguous. The CDR3 has 14 amino acids. V was shortened by 0 bases and J by 3 bases, with 3 bases between the two germline ends. CDR1 is LNHDA and CDR2 is SQIVND in the germline V gene (reference sequence).

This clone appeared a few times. CDR3 protein: CASSLYGAGVNDEQYF. The CDR3, as DNA: TGTGCCAGCAGTTTATATGGAGCGGGAGTAAACGACGAGCAGTACTTC. The chain employs TRBV27 and TRBJ2-7; 8 positions agree with TRBD2. Germline CDR1 is MNHEY and CDR2 is SMNVEV (reference sequence). The CDR3 totals 16 residues. V was pared by 1 base and J by 5 bases, with 10 bases of the junction left unmatched.

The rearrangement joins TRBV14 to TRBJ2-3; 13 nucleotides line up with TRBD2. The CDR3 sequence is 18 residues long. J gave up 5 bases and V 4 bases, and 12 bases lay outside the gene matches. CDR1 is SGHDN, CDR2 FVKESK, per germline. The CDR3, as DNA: TGTGCCAGCAGCCCCCGAAGGACTAGCGGGAGCCGGGGAGATACGCAGTATTTT. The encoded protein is CASSPRRTSGSRGDTQYF.

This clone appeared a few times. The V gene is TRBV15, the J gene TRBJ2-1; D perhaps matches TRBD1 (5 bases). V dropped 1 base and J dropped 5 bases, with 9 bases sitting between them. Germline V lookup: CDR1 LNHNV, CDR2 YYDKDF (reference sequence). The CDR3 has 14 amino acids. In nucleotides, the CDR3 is TGTGCCACCAGCAGAGTTGACAGACACAATGAGCAGTTCTTC. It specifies CATSRVDRHNEQFF. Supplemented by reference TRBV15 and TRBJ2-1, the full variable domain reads DAMVIQNPRYQVTQFGKPVTLSCSQTLNHNVMYWYQQKSSQAPKLLFHYYDKDFNNEADTPDNFQSRRPNTSFCFLDIRSPGLGDTAMYLCATSRVDRHNEQFFGPGTRLTVL.

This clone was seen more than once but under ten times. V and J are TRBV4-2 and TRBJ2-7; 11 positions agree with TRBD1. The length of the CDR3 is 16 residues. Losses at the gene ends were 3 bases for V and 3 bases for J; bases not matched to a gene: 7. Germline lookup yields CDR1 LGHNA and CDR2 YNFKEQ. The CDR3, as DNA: TGTGCCAGCAGCCAGCAGGCCGGGACAGGGGGCTACGAGCAGTACTTC. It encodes CASSQQAGTGGYEQYF.

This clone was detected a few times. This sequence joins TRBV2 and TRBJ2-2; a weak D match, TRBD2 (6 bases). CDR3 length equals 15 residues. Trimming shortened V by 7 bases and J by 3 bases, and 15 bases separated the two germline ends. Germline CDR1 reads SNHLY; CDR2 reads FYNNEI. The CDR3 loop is CASNTEGGDTGELFF. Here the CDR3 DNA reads TGTGCCAGCAATACGGAAGGCGGGGACACCGGGGAGCTGTTTTTT.

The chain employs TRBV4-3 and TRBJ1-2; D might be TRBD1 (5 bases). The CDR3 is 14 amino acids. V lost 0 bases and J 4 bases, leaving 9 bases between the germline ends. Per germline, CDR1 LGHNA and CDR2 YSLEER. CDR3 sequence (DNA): TGCGCCAGCAGCCAAGATCAGGGACGCTATGGCTACACCTTC. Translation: CASSQDQGRYGYTF.

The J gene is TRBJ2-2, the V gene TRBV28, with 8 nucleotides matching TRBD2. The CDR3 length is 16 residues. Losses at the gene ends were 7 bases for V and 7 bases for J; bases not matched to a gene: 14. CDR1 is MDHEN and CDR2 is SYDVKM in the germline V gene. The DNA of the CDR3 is TGTGCCAGCAAAGAGGCTAGCGGGTACCGTAGCGGGGAGCTGTTTTTT. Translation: CASKEASGYRSGELFF.